Below are 22 T cell receptor beta chains sequenced from a single sample in a study of cytomegalovirus exposure and HLA in healthy donors (dated by TCRdb to 2016 to 2017). The library relied on the immunoSEQ multiplex PCR assay. The clones in this table, taken by TCRdb from immuneACCESS, are in-frame only. Not every clone is retained; where verified, under half of the shortfall comes from an unresolved V gene, and the cause of the rest is unknown. This sample holds 150,000 to 200,000 clones; about 83% were observed only once. The biggest ten clones account for around 1.6% of the sample. Sequenced: PBMCs. These receptors were taken from a woman aged 18-35 years in good health and CMV-seronegative.

The V call is TRBV5-1, the J call TRBJ2-3; 9 nucleotides align to TRBD2. The CDR3 spans 17 residues. Germline values: CDR1 SGHRS, CDR2 YFSETQ. V lost 0 bases and J lost 2; bases outside the gene matches: 7. The chain's CDR3 is CASSLVGAGGPTDTQYF. The CDR3 nucleotides read TGCGCCAGCAGCTTGGTGGGAGCGGGGGGCCCCACAGATACGCAGTATTTT.

The chain uses TRBV6-5 and TRBJ1-2; TRBD1 might be the D (5 bases). Germline CDR1 reads MNHEY; CDR2 reads SVGAGI. CDR3 size: 12 residues. The V gene lost 7 bases and the J gene lost 8 bases, with 14 bases spanning the gap. The CDR3 DNA reads as TGTGCCAGCACTCCAGCCCGGGGGGGCTACACCTTC. Encoded protein: CASTPARGGYTF.

CDR3 coding DNA: TGTGCCAGCAGCTATACGGGAGGCTTGTTCGGTGAGCAGTTCTTC. Protein: CASSYTGGLFGEQFF. The chain employs TRBV11-2 and TRBJ2-1; TRBD2 aligns across 7 bases. Trimming cost V 4 bases and J 9 bases; bases outside gene matches: 12. Looked up from germline, CDR1 is SGHAT and CDR2 is FQNNGV. The CDR3 consists of 15 residues.

The CDR3 loop is CASSITGTGSEKLFF. CDR3 nucleotides: TGTGCCAGCAGTATTACCGGGACAGGGTCTGAAAAACTGTTTTTT. The V call is TRBV25-1, the J call TRBJ1-4, with 9 bases aligning to TRBD1. The CDR3 has 15 amino acids. The germline V gene has CDR1 MGHDK and CDR2 SYGVNS. With 5 bases clipped from V and 7 bases from J, the junction kept 8 bases outside the gene matches.

V usage is TRBV14 and J usage is TRBJ1-2, with TRBD1 identical over 9 bases. This CDR3 region has 16 residues. Trimming at V came to 4 bases and at J to 0 bases, leaving 6 bases not matched to a gene. Germline V CDR1 and CDR2: SGHDN, FVKESK. The CDR3 coding sequence is TGTGCCAGCAGCCCCAGGACAGGGGAGTCTAACTATGGCTACACCTTC. Residues: CASSPRTGESNYGYTF.

The chain uses TRBV19 and TRBJ1-3, with D maybe TRBD1 (5 bases). The CDR3 has 11 amino acids. The germline CDR1 and CDR2 sequences are LNHDA and SQIVND (reference sequence). Trimming removed 7 bases at V and 8 bases at J, with 9 bases between. CDR3 DNA: TGTGCCAGTACCCAGGGTTACACCATATATTTT. This sequence encodes CASTQGYTIYF. Full variable domain (outside the CDR3, taken from reference TRBV19 and TRBJ1-3): DGGITQSPKYLFRKEGQNVTLSCEQNLNHDAMYWYRQDPGQGLRLIYYSQIVNDFQKGDIAEGYSVSREKKESFPLTVTSAQKNPTAFYLCASTQGYTIYFGEGSWLTVV.

The genes are TRBV4-2 and TRBJ2-3; TRBD2 matches at 11 bases. The CDR3 runs 17 residues. Germline V lookup: CDR1 LGHNA, CDR2 YNFKEQ. J gave up 4 bases and V 1 base, and 7 bases lay outside the gene matches. CDR3 protein: CASSQVPSGGPADTQYF. The CDR3 nucleotides are TGTGCCAGCAGCCAAGTACCTAGCGGGGGGCCAGCAGATACGCAGTATTTT.

The chain combines TRBV25-1 with TRBJ1-2; 11 bases line up with TRBD1. The CDR3 runs 16 residues. Germline V gene sequence: CDR1 MGHDK, CDR2 SYGVNS. The V and J ends lost 3 bases and 8 bases, in that order; junction bases with no gene match: 11. The CDR3 loop reads CASSDPEGQGAKGYTF. CDR3 nucleotides: TGTGCCAGCAGTGACCCCGAAGGACAGGGGGCAAAAGGCTACACCTTC.

CDR3 DNA sequence: TGTGCCAGCAGGGCCTCCGGGACTAGCGGAGAGCAGTTCTTC. This translates into CASRASGTSGEQFF. This chain uses TRBV7-6 with TRBJ2-1, with 11 bases matching TRBD2. V shed 6 bases, J shed 10 bases, and the junction held 8 bases outside the gene matches. The CDR3 runs to 14 residues. Per germline, CDR1 SGHVS and CDR2 FNYEAQ.

The V and J genes are TRBV6-5 and TRBJ2-1, with TRBD1 as a possible D gene (6 bases). This CDR3 spans 14 amino acids. V lost 6 bases, J lost 1 base, and 10 bases lay in between. Looked up from germline, CDR1 is MNHEY and CDR2 is SVGAGI. DNA of the CDR3: TGTGCCAGCAGCCCAGGGGTTTCCTACAATGAGCAGTTCTTC. Its translation is CASSPGVSYNEQFF.

The chain recombines TRBV4-2 with TRBJ2-7; TRBD2 might be the D (6 bases). The CDR3 totals 15 residues. V was shortened by 3 bases and J by 4 bases, with 16 bases between the two germline ends. The germline V gene has CDR1 LGHNA and CDR2 YNFKEQ. The CDR3 protein is CASSHSGSGEYEQYF. CDR3 sequence (DNA): TGTGCCAGCAGCCATTCCGGGAGTGGAGAGTACGAGCAGTACTTC.

V and J are TRBV6-6 and TRBJ2-7; perhaps TRBD1 as D (6 bases). CDR1 and CDR2 from the germline V gene are MNHNY and SVGAGI (reference sequence). The CDR3 is 15 residues long. With 4 bases removed from V and 2 bases from J, the gap between germline ends came to 15 bases. CDR3 sequence reads: CASSSDRLNTYEQYF. For the CDR3, the DNA is TGTGCCAGCAGTTCGGACAGACTTAATACCTACGAGCAGTACTTC.

This clone has more than one count but fewer than ten. The J gene is TRBJ2-5, the V gene TRBV6-4, with 12 bases that match TRBD2. The ends lost 3 bases at V and 5 bases at J; junction bases unmatched: 4. The CDR3 sequence is 15 residues long. Looked up from germline, CDR1 is MRHNA and CDR2 is SNTAGT. The CDR3 region is CASSETSGSGETQYF. In nucleotides, the CDR3 is TGTGCCAGCAGTGAGACTAGCGGGAGTGGGGAGACCCAGTACTTC.

The chain couples TRBV7-8 to TRBJ2-5; 10 bases map to TRBD2. Trimming removed 4 bases from V and 5 bases from J; junction bases left unmatched: 19. The CDR3 is 19 residues long. The V gene's germline CDR1 is SGHVS and CDR2 FQNEAQ. The CDR3 loop reads CASSSSPGSLAGVGETQYF. Here the CDR3 DNA reads TGTGCCAGCAGCTCAAGCCCGGGGTCGCTAGCGGGAGTGGGGGAGACCCAGTACTTC. Full variable domain (remainder filled in from reference TRBV7-8 and TRBJ2-5): GAGVSQSPRYKVAKRGQDVALRCDPISGHVSLFWYQQALGQGPEFLTYFQNEAQLDKSGLPSDRFFAERPEGSVSTLKIQRTQQEDSAVYLCASSSSPGSLAGVGETQYFGPGTRLLVL.

The chain links TRBV5-1 to TRBJ2-1; TRBD1 matches at 7 bases. Germline values: CDR1 SGHRS, CDR2 YFSETQ. The ends lost 7 bases at V and 4 bases at J; junction bases unmatched: 8. This CDR3 contains 14 residues. The DNA for the CDR3 is TGCGCCAGCGATTCCGGGACAGCTTACAATGAGCAGTTCTTC. The encoded protein is CASDSGTAYNEQFF.

V gene TRBV7-8 combines with J gene TRBJ2-5; D is possibly TRBD1 (6 bases). The length of the CDR3 is 15 residues. V was cut by 6 bases and J by 1 base, with 15 bases left in between. Germline values: CDR1 SGHVS, CDR2 FQNEAQ. CDR3 in amino acids: CASSLGQITQETQYF. The CDR3 DNA reads as TGTGCCAGCAGTCTTGGACAGATCACCCAAGAGACCCAGTACTTC.

The V and J genes are TRBV19 and TRBJ1-2, with D possibly TRBD1 on 5 matching bases. This CDR3 region has 12 residues. V dropped 7 bases and J dropped 6 bases, with 12 bases sitting between them. CDR1 is LNHDA and CDR2 is SQIVND in the germline V gene (reference sequence). In DNA form, the CDR3 reads TGTGCCAGTACTCGCACAGGTGATGGCTACACCTTC. Its protein product is CASTRTGDGYTF.

The chain is built from TRBV19 and TRBJ1-2; D is possibly TRBD1 (5 bases). The germline gives CDR1 LNHDA, CDR2 SQIVND (reference sequence). Between the trimmed V and J ends, which lost 6 bases and 8 bases, there was a span of 13 bases. This CDR3 has 12 amino acids. In nucleotides, the CDR3 is TGTGCCAGTAGGACACTGGGGCAAGGCTACACCTTC. Translating it yields CASRTLGQGYTF.

V is TRBV15 and J is TRBJ2-7, with D possibly being TRBD1 (7 bases). Germline V gene sequence: CDR1 LNHNV, CDR2 YYDKDF (reference sequence). The CDR3 contains 16 residues. The ends were cut back, 1 base at V and 6 bases at J, with 19 bases in the middle. The CDR3 region has the DNA TGTGCCACCAGCAGAGTTGCAGGGGGGTATCTGGTCGAGCAGTACTTC. Translated: CATSRVAGGYLVEQYF.

This clone was found a few times. The chain links TRBV11-3 to TRBJ1-1; TRBD1 matches 9 bases. Germline CDR1 SGHNT, CDR2 YENEEA. Trimming cost V 8 bases and J 1 base; bases outside gene matches: 2. The CDR3 extends over 13 amino acids. The CDR3 here is CASGQGWNTEAFF. In DNA, the CDR3 is TGTGCCAGCGGACAGGGGTGGAACACTGAAGCTTTCTTT. Full variable domain (missing parts from reference TRBV11-3 and TRBJ1-1): EAGVVQSPRYKIIEKKQPVAFWCNPISGHNTLYWYLQNLGQGPELLIRYENEEAVDDSQLPKDRFSAERLKGVDSTLKIQPAELGDSAVYLCASGQGWNTEAFFGQGTRLTVV.

This chain connects TRBV7-6 to TRBJ2-7; 9 nucleotides agree with TRBD2. Per germline, CDR1 SGHVS and CDR2 FNYEAQ. Trimming cost V 5 bases and J 3 bases; bases outside gene matches: 8. CDR3 length: 15 residues. This CDR3 reads CASSHGAGGIYEQYF. CDR3 DNA: TGTGCCAGCAGCCACGGGGCGGGAGGGATCTACGAGCAGTACTTC.

The chain recombines TRBV6-1 with TRBJ2-1, with TRBD2 identical over 9 bases. The CDR3 totals 14 residues. Germline V lookup: CDR1 MNHNS, CDR2 SASEGT. After removal of 6 bases from V and 7 bases from J, the junction contained 7 bases not matched to a gene. CDR3 amino acids: CASRGLARGNEQFF. CDR3 coding DNA: TGTGCCAGCAGGGGACTAGCCCGGGGGAATGAGCAGTTCTTC.